Listed below are T cell receptor beta chains from one sample, sequenced in a study of shared clonotypes between healthy human individuals. The protocol was immunoSEQ multiplex PCR, while the TCRdb copy is restricted to in-frame clones and leaves out a portion. The repertoire holds over 1.4 million clones, with around 95% as singletons. The sequencing sample was made of naive CD4+ T cells sorted from blood. Receptors were obtained from a man aged 25-45 years in good health. CDR3s include the opening cysteine and the closing phenylalanine or tryptophan. The D gene is left open where the match is weak. Some rows mark clone size as missing; the rest say once, few, many or name a class of expanded clone.

clone size: .
V gene: TRBV12-5
CDR3 length: 17
D gene: TRBD2
J gene: TRBJ2-1
CDR3 DNA: TGTGCTAGTGGTTTGGTAGTAGCGGGAAGCTCCTACAATGAGCAGTTCTTC
CDR3 protein: CASGLVVAGSSYNEQFF

clone size: .
V gene: TRBV6-5
CDR3 length: 14
D gene: TRBD2
J gene: TRBJ2-1
CDR3 DNA: TGTGCCAGCAGCCTAGCGGGCCCCACAGGTGAGCAGTTCTTC
CDR3 protein: CASSLAGPTGEQFF

clone size: .
V gene: TRBV7-8
CDR3 length: 13
D gene: .
J gene: TRBJ1-4
CDR3 DNA: TGTGCCAGGATTCGGGGGGGGAATGAAAAACTGTTTTTT
CDR3 protein: CARIRGGNEKLFF

clone size: .
V gene: TRBV6-5
CDR3 length: 14
D gene: TRBD2
J gene: TRBJ2-3
CDR3 DNA: TGTGCCAGCAGTTACGGACTAGCAGCAGATACGCAGTATTTT
CDR3 protein: CASSYGLAADTQYF

clone size: .
V gene: TRBV4-1
CDR3 length: 18
D gene: .
J gene: TRBJ2-1
CDR3 DNA: TGCGCCAGCAGCCAAGATGCCGGTGACACGAGCTCCTACAATGAGCAGTTCTTC
CDR3 protein: CASSQDAGDTSSYNEQFF

clone size: .
V gene: TRBV18
CDR3 length: 18
D gene: TRBD2
J gene: TRBJ2-7
CDR3 DNA: TGTGCCAGCTCACCGCAATCTCAACTAGCGGGAGGGTCCTACGAGCAGTACTTC
CDR3 protein: CASSPQSQLAGGSYEQYF

clone size: .
V gene: TRBV28
CDR3 length: 17
D gene: TRBD2
J gene: TRBJ2-3
CDR3 DNA: TGTGCCAGCGGATCCTACATAGCGGGAGCAGGCACAGATACGCAGTATTTT
CDR3 protein: CASGSYIAGAGTDTQYF

clone size: .
V gene: TRBV5-1
CDR3 length: 12
D gene: TRBD2
J gene: TRBJ2-1
CDR3 DNA: TGCGCCAGCAGCTTAACTAGCGAAGAGCAGTTCTTC
CDR3 protein: CASSLTSEEQFF

clone size: .
V gene: TRBV6-4
CDR3 length: 16
D gene: TRBD2
J gene: TRBJ2-3
CDR3 DNA: TGTGCCAGCAGTGCCGGGAGGGGGTCCGACACAGATACGCAGTATTTT
CDR3 protein: CASSAGRGSDTDTQYF

clone size: once
V gene: TRBV7-9
CDR3 length: 16
D gene: TRBD2
J gene: TRBJ2-6
CDR3 DNA: TGTGCCAGCAGCCACCTGGGGGGGACTGGGGCCAACGTCCTGACTTTC
CDR3 protein: CASSHLGGTGANVLTF

clone size: .
V gene: TRBV6-1
CDR3 length: 14
D gene: .
J gene: TRBJ2-1
CDR3 DNA: TGTGCCAGCAGTGAAGCCCCCCTCGAGGCCCCACAGTTCTTC
CDR3 protein: CASSEAPLEAPQFF

clone size: .
V gene: TRBV18
CDR3 length: 18
D gene: .
J gene: TRBJ1-4
CDR3 DNA: TGTGCCAGCTCACCACTCGGAGCAGGCCTCCCGACTAATGAAAAACTGTTTTTT
CDR3 protein: CASSPLGAGLPTNEKLFF

clone size: .
V gene: TRBV6-5
CDR3 length: 15
D gene: .
J gene: TRBJ1-5
CDR3 DNA: TGTGCCAGTAGAATACGAATATATAGCAATCAGCCCCAGCATTTT
CDR3 protein: CASRIRIYSNQPQHF

clone size: .
V gene: TRBV5-1
CDR3 length: 13
D gene: .
J gene: TRBJ1-4
CDR3 DNA: TGCGCCAGCAGCTTACAGGAAAATGAAAAACTGTTTTTT
CDR3 protein: CASSLQENEKLFF

clone size: .
V gene: TRBV9
CDR3 length: 15
D gene: .
J gene: TRBJ2-2
CDR3 DNA: TGTGCCAGCAGCGTTCGAGCCACGAACACCGGGGAGCTGTTTTTT
CDR3 protein: CASSVRATNTGELFF

clone size: .
V gene: TRBV9
CDR3 length: 20
D gene: .
J gene: TRBJ2-2
CDR3 DNA: TGTGCCAGCAGCTCCCGAGGCCTCCCACCCCTGGGGGCGAACACCGGGGAGCTGTTTTTT
CDR3 protein: CASSSRGLPPLGANTGELFF